This T cell receptor (beta chain) was identified in a study of T cell responses to AZD1222 COVID-19 vaccine. Points from the study as a whole: Donors were largely white British and mainly female; clonal diversity was possibly underestimated.

The repertoire was sequenced with immunoSEQ multiplex PCR; TCRdb's copy has only in-frame clones and lacks some. The table records 150,000 to 190,000 clones, 75% to 90% of them present only once. Deletions cut 1 base from V and 6 bases from J, with 10 bases between. Germline-derived CDR1 and CDR2 are SGHNT and YENEEA. This CDR3 region has 14 residues. This clone appeared once. Its antigen is not identified. The receptor's source is an adult who received the AZD1222 COVID-19 vaccine. Sequencing was performed on peripheral blood, taken 28 days after the second AZD1222 dose. The chain uses TRBV11-3 and TRBJ2-1; D is perhaps TRBD1 or TRBD2 (6 bases each). The CDR3 reads CASSLGGAANEQFF. In DNA, the CDR3 is TGTGCCAGCAGCTTAGGGGGGGCGGCCAATGAGCAGTTCTTC. The entire variable domain, with the rest obtained from reference TRBV11-3 and TRBJ2-1, is as follows: EAGVVQSPRYKIIEKKQPVAFWCNPISGHNTLYWYLQNLGQGPELLIRYENEEAVDDSQLPKDRFSAERLKGVDSTLKIQPAELGDSAVYLCASSLGGAANEQFFGPGTRLTVL.